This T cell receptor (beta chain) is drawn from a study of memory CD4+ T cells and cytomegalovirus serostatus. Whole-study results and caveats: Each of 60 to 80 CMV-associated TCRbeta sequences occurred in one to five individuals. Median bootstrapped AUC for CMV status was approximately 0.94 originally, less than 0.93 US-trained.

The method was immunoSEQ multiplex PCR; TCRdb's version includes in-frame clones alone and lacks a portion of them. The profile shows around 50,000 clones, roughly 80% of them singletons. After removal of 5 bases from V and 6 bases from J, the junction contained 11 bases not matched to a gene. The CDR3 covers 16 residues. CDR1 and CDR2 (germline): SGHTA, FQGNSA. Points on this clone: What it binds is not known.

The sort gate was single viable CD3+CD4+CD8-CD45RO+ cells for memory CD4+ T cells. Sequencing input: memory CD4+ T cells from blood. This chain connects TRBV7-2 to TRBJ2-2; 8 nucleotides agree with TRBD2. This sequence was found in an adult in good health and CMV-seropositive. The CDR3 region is CASSPSRTSPAGELFF. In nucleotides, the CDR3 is TGTGCCAGCAGCCCATCACGGACTAGCCCCGCCGGGGAGCTGTTTTTT.